One sample yielded the 3 T cell receptor beta chains listed below, sequenced in a study of cytomegalovirus exposure and HLA in healthy donors. The PCR contained 60 Vbeta and 13 Jbeta primers. The method was immunoSEQ multiplex PCR; TCRdb's version includes in-frame clones alone and lacks a portion of them. The table lists 100,000 to 150,000 clones. What was sequenced was PBMCs. Source of these receptors: a woman aged 40 to 50 in good health and CMV-seropositive.

The chain recombines TRBV6-6 with TRBJ1-2; D might be TRBD1 (6 bases). CDR3 length: 15 amino acids. Germline CDR1 MNHNY, CDR2 SVGAGI (reference sequence). The ends were cut back, 0 bases at V and 6 bases at J, with 14 bases in the middle. The CDR3: CASSYSPSGADGYTF. The CDR3, as DNA: TGTGCCAGCAGTTACTCACCGTCAGGGGCCGATGGCTACACCTTC.

The rearrangement links TRBV28 to TRBJ2-3, with 8 bases matching TRBD2. Germline V CDR1 and CDR2: MDHEN, SYDVKM. The CDR3 is 17 amino acids. After removal of 6 bases from V and 5 bases from J, the junction contained 16 bases not matched to a gene. For the CDR3, the DNA is TGTGCCAGCAGCGTACGGGGGGGGCCGCCGCAAGGAGATACGCAGTATTTT. It codes for CASSVRGGPPQGDTQYF.

This chain joins TRBV6-5 and TRBJ2-5, with a tentative D call TRBD1 (5 bases). The CDR3 has 13 amino acids. V lost 2 bases and J 4 bases, leaving 8 bases between the germline ends. CDR1 and CDR2 from the germline V gene are MNHEY and SVGAGI. CDR3 DNA sequence: TGTGCCAGCAGTTACAAAGGGGTAGAGACCCAGTACTTC. Its translation: CASSYKGVETQYF.